The 21 T cell receptor beta chains in this list originate from one sample, sequenced in a study of blood T cell repertoires in COVID-19. The assay was immunoSEQ multiplex PCR, and TCRdb's table has in-frame clones only and misses some. The repertoire holds roughly 220,000 clones, with around 82% as singletons. Material for sequencing was peripheral blood. Source of these receptors: a woman younger than 45 who had recovered from COVID-19.

The chain has TRBV12-5 and TRBJ2-7, with D maybe TRBD1 (8 bases). The CDR3 spans 15 residues. V was pared by 7 bases and J by 7 bases, with 23 bases between. The germline V gene has CDR1 LGHNT and CDR2 FRNRAP. CDR3 residues: CASASSGGAGVEQYF. CDR3 DNA sequence: TGTGCTAGTGCCTCCTCAGGGGGCGCGGGAGTAGAGCAGTACTTC.

The chain carries TRBV6-5 and TRBJ2-7; maybe TRBD2 (6 bases). V lost 0 bases to trimming and J lost 3 bases, with 9 bases between them. The CDR3 is made up of 14 amino acids. Germline V gene sequence: CDR1 MNHEY, CDR2 SVGAGI. CDR3 sequence: CASSYSGGFYEQYF. The CDR3 DNA reads as TGTGCCAGCAGTTACTCGGGGGGATTCTACGAGCAGTACTTC.

V and J are TRBV11-2 and TRBJ2-4, with 10 positions matching TRBD1. V was pared by 1 base and J by 5 bases, with 2 bases of the junction left unmatched. The CDR3 contains 15 residues. The germline CDR1 and CDR2 sequences are SGHAT and FQNNGV. The CDR3 sequence: CASSLGQGAENIQYF. The CDR3 nucleotides read TGTGCCAGCAGCTTAGGACAGGGGGCAGAAAACATTCAGTACTTC.

The chain couples TRBV5-1 to TRBJ2-7; 10 bases fit TRBD2. CDR3 length: 15 amino acids. With 2 bases clipped from V and 5 bases from J, the junction kept 7 bases outside the gene matches. The germline V gene encodes CDR1 SGHRS and CDR2 YFSETQ. CDR3 in DNA: TGCGCCAGCAGCTTAACTAGCGGGGAGTTAGACGAGCAGTACTTC. Protein: CASSLTSGELDEQYF.

The chain couples TRBV5-1 to TRBJ1-2; D is unresolved. Trimming stripped 0 bases from V and 8 bases from J, with 14 bases between. This CDR3 comprises 14 residues. Germline CDR1 and CDR2: SGHRS and YFSETQ. The CDR3 nucleotides read TGCGCCAGCAGCTTGGGCGGCGGGGTCGAAGGCTACACCTTC. Amino acids: CASSLGGGVEGYTF.

The V call is TRBV6-2 or TRBV6-3, the J call TRBJ2-2, with TRBD1 matching 8 bases. CDR3 length equals 15 residues. Germline trimming cut 6 bases from V and 1 base from J; bases unmatched to any gene: 4. CDR1 and CDR2 from the germline V gene are MNHEY and SVGEGT. The CDR3 loop is CASSQGQGNTGELFF. CDR3 bases: TGTGCCAGCAGCCAAGGACAGGGGAACACCGGGGAGCTGTTTTTT.

The count of this clone is one. Other DNA sequences in the same sample also yield this CDR3. J is TRBJ2-7 and V is TRBV27; no clear D. Trimming pared 2 bases from V and 6 bases from J, leaving 5 bases between. This CDR3 has 11 residues. Per the germline V gene, CDR1 is MNHEY and CDR2 is SMNVEV (reference sequence). CDR3 region: CASSLGGEQYF. The CDR3 region has the DNA TGTGCCAGCAGTTTAGGCGGCGAGCAGTACTTC.

The chain is built from TRBV19 and TRBJ2-6; the D gene is possibly TRBD2 (6 bases). Deletions cut 6 bases from V and 0 bases from J, with 12 bases between. The germline CDR1 and CDR2 sequences are LNHDA and SQIVND (reference sequence). The CDR3 covers 16 residues. The CDR3 nucleotides are TGTGCCAGTAGGCGGGACGTCTTCTCTGGGGCCAACGTCCTGACTTTC. Protein product: CASRRDVFSGANVLTF.

The V gene is TRBV9, the J gene TRBJ1-1; D ambiguous. CDR1 and CDR2 from the germline V gene are SGDLS and YYNGEE. V was pared by 0 bases and J by 8 bases, with 8 bases between. The CDR3 has 12 residues. The CDR3 protein is CASSVGQSEAFF. The CDR3 nucleotides are TGTGCCAGCAGCGTAGGTCAGTCCGAAGCTTTCTTT. Together with reference TRBV9 and TRBJ1-1, the CDR3 gives the full variable domain: DSGVTQTPKHLITATGQRVTLRCSPRSGDLSVYWYQQSLDQGLQFLIQYYNGEERAKGNILERFSAQQFPDLHSELNLSSLELGDSALYFCASSVGQSEAFFGQGTRLTVV.

J is TRBJ1-6 and V is TRBV19; D not certain. Trimming stripped 6 bases from V and 8 bases from J, with 11 bases between. Germline V gene data show CDR1 as LNHDA and CDR2 as SQIVND (reference sequence). The CDR3 runs 13 residues. The chain's CDR3 is CASRAGIDSPLHF. CDR3 bases: TGTGCCAGTAGAGCAGGTATCGATTCACCCCTCCACTTT.

The genes are TRBV28 and TRBJ1-4, with D possibly matching TRBD1 (5 bases). Trimming removed 3 bases at V and 3 bases at J, with 14 bases between. CDR1 is MDHEN and CDR2 is SYDVKM in the germline V gene. The CDR3 length is 16 residues. The CDR3, as DNA: TGTGCCAGCAGTTTGGCAGACAGAACTCCTAATGAAAAACTGTTTTTT. Translated: CASSLADRTPNEKLFF.

J is TRBJ2-3 and V is TRBV19; D possibly corresponds to TRBD2 (6 bases). CDR3 length equals 14 residues. Between the trimmed V and J ends, which lost 6 bases and 2 bases, there was a span of 12 bases. The V gene's germline CDR1 is LNHDA and CDR2 SQIVND (reference sequence). Here the CDR3 reads CASSRSGYTDTQYF. The DNA of the CDR3 is TGTGCCAGTAGCCGTAGCGGTTACACAGATACGCAGTATTTT. The complete variable domain, with remaining parts taken from reference TRBV19 and TRBJ2-3, reads DGGITQSPKYLFRKEGQNVTLSCEQNLNHDAMYWYRQDPGQGLRLIYYSQIVNDFQKGDIAEGYSVSREKKESFPLTVTSAQKNPTAFYLCASSRSGYTDTQYFGPGTRLTVL.

The V and J genes are TRBV27 and TRBJ1-1; TRBD1 might be the D (5 bases). Germline V CDR1 and CDR2: MNHEY, SMNVEV (reference sequence). CDR3 length: 13 amino acids. Trimming removed 4 bases from V and 1 base from J, with 7 bases in between. CDR3 coding DNA: TGTGCCAGCAGTTGGGGCCCGAACACTGAAGCTTTCTTT. Protein product: CASSWGPNTEAFF.

The chain's CDR3 is CASSQVGQVKYYGYTF. The CDR3 DNA is TGTGCCAGCAGCCAAGTGGGACAGGTGAAGTACTATGGCTACACCTTC. This chain connects TRBV3-1 (or the pseudogene TRBV3-2) to TRBJ1-2; 8 positions agree with TRBD1. CDR3 length: 16 amino acids. The junction had 7 bases not matched to a gene; V was cut back by 1 base and J by 3 bases. Germline lookup yields CDR1 LGHDT and CDR2 YNNKEL (reference sequence).

J is TRBJ2-3 and V is TRBV19; maybe TRBD2 (6 bases). V lost 3 bases and J lost 4, with 20 bases in between. The CDR3 runs to 17 residues. Germline loops: CDR1 LNHDA, CDR2 SQIVND (reference sequence). Here the CDR3 DNA reads TGTGCCAGTAGTATCATTGGAGGGTCTTCGACGGCAGATACGCAGTATTTT. As protein: CASSIIGGSSTADTQYF.

This chain uses TRBV13 with TRBJ1-1; D is possibly TRBD1 (6 bases). With 1 base removed from V and 2 bases from J, the gap between germline ends came to 17 bases. The CDR3 runs 17 residues. CDR1 PRHDT and CDR2 FYEKMQ come from the germline V gene (reference sequence). The CDR3 DNA sequence: TGTGCCAGCAGCTTAGAGTCGGAAGGACAGTTCAACACTGAAGCTTTCTTT. Amino acids: CASSLESEGQFNTEAFF. The whole variable domain, filled in from reference TRBV13 and TRBJ1-1, reads AAGVIQSPRHLIKEKRETATLKCYPIPRHDTVYWYQQGPGQDPQFLISFYEKMQSDKGSIPDRFSAQQFSDYHSELNMSSLELGDSALYFCASSLESEGQFNTEAFFGQGTRLTVV.

The genes are TRBV2 and TRBJ1-5; 7 bases match TRBD1. Germline trimming cut 6 bases from V and 3 bases from J; bases unmatched to any gene: 5. Germline loops: CDR1 SNHLY, CDR2 FYNNEI. The CDR3 covers 14 residues. CDR3 bases: TGTGCCAGCAGCTTTGACAGGGACAATCAGCCCCAGCATTTT. It yields the protein CASSFDRDNQPQHF.

The chain combines TRBV25-1 with TRBJ2-7, with 7 positions matching TRBD2. Germline-derived CDR1 and CDR2 are MGHDK and SYGVNS. Unmatched junction bases numbered 17, after V lost 4 bases and J lost 2 bases. The CDR3 loop spans 18 amino acids. The CDR3 loop is CASSGPSTRDYYPYEQYF. The CDR3 DNA follows: TGTGCCAGCAGTGGACCGAGTACGCGGGACTATTACCCCTACGAGCAGTACTTC.

The chain links TRBV27 to TRBJ2-3; D is perhaps TRBD1 (5 bases). CDR3 length: 19 residues. Trimming stripped 3 bases from V and 0 bases from J, with 22 bases between. Germline lookup yields CDR1 MNHEY and CDR2 SMNVEV (reference sequence). The CDR3 spells CASSLSKGQGFRSTDTQYF. The CDR3 DNA is TGTGCCAGCAGTTTGTCCAAGGGCCAGGGTTTCCGTAGCACAGATACGCAGTATTTT.

This clone was recorded at least ten times. J is TRBJ2-1 and V is TRBV27; 14 bases are shared with TRBD2. Germline CDR1 MNHEY, CDR2 SMNVEV (reference sequence). CDR3 length: 17 amino acids. Germline trimming cut 1 base from V and 10 bases from J; bases unmatched to any gene: 9. Written as DNA, the CDR3 is TGTGCCAGCAGTTTATTGGGTGGACTAGCGGGAGGCAGAGAGCAGTTCTTC. Translating it yields CASSLLGGLAGGREQFF.

This CDR3 is CAAGRDQETQYF. The DNA for the CDR3 is TGTGCCGCAGGGAGGGACCAAGAGACCCAGTACTTC. This sequence joins TRBV24-1 and TRBJ2-5, with TRBD2 matching 7 bases. The CDR3 runs 12 residues. After removal of 12 bases from V and 0 bases from J, the junction contained 3 bases not matched to a gene. CDR1 is KGHDR, CDR2 SFDVKD, per germline.